This TCR beta chain was captured by sequencing in a study of response to subunit inactivated influenza vaccine. TCRdb ran MiXCR on the RT-PCR reads and lists one entry per CDR3 protein. Of 400,000 to 650,000 distinct CDR3 sequences in the sample, roughly 7.9% were seen once. Whole-study results and caveats: Few new T cells, the authors suggested, are recruited by each seasonal influenza vaccination.

CDR1 is SGDLS and CDR2 is YYNGEE in the germline V gene. The CDR3 is 14 amino acids. J lost 12 bases, V lost 0 bases, and 6 bases had no gene match. On this clonotype itself: As yet, its antigen is unknown.

The TCR sequence derives from a man aged 50-75 years who received an inactivated influenza vaccine. The gene calls are TRBV9 and TRBJ2-7, with 13 bases matching TRBD2. The input for sequencing was PBMCs from blood, taken around 25 months after vaccination. This chain's CDR3 is CASSVGGLAGAVYF. The CDR3 DNA reads TGTGCCAGCAGCGTAGGAGGACTAGCGGGAGCTGTGTACTTC.